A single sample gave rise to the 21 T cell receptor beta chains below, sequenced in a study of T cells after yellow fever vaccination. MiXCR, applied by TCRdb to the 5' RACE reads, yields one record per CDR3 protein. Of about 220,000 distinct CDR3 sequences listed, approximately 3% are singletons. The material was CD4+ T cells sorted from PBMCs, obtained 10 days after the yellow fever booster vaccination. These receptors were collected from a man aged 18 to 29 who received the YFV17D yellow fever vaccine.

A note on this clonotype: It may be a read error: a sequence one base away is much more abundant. CDR3 region: CAIRGEQGYGYTF. CDR3 DNA sequence: TGTGCCATCAGAGGGGAACAGGGGTATGGCTACACCTTC. This chain joins TRBV10-3 and TRBJ1-2; 7 positions match TRBD1. This CDR3 contains 13 residues. V was clipped by 6 bases and J by 5 bases; unmatched bases: 6. Germline loops: CDR1 ENHRY, CDR2 SYGVKD.

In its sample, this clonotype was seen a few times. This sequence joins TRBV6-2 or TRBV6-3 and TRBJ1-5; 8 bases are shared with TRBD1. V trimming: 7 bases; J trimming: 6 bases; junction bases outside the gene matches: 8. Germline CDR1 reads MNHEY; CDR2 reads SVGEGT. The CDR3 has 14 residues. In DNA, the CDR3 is TGTGCCAGCAACCCCGGACAGGGAACTCAGCCCCAGCATTTT. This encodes CASNPGQGTQPQHF.

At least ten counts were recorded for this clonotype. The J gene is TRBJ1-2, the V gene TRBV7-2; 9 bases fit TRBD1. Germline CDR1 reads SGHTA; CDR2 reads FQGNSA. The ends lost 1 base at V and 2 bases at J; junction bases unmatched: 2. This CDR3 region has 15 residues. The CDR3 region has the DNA TGTGCCAGCAGCTTAGGTGGACAGGGGAACTATGGCTACACCTTC. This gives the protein CASSLGGQGNYGYTF.

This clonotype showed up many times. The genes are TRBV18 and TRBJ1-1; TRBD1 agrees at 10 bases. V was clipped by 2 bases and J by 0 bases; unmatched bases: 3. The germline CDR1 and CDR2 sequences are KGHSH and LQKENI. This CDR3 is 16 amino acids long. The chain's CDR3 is CASSPLGQGMNTEAFF. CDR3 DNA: TGTGCCAGCTCACCATTGGGACAGGGGATGAACACTGAAGCTTTCTTT.

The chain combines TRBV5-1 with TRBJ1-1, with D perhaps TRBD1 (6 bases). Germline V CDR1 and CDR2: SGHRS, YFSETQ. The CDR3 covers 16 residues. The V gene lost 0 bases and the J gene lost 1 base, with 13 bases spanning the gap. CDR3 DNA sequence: TGCGCCAGCAGCTTGGCGGGGGAAGGGGGGAACACTGAAGCTTTCTTT. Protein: CASSLAGEGGNTEAFF.

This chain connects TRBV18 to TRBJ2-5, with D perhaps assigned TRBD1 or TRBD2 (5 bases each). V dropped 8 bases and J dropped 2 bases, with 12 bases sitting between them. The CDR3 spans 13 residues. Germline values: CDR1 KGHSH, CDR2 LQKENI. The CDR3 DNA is TGTGCCAGCCGAAGGGACGGTCAAGAGACCCAGTACTTC. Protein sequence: CASRRDGQETQYF.

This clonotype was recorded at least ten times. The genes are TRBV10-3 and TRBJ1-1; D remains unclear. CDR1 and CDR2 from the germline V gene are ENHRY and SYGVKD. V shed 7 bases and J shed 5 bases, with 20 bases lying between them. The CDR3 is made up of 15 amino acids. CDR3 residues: CAIKGTSGRDTEAFF. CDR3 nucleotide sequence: TGTGCCATCAAGGGAACGTCGGGAAGGGATACTGAAGCTTTCTTT.

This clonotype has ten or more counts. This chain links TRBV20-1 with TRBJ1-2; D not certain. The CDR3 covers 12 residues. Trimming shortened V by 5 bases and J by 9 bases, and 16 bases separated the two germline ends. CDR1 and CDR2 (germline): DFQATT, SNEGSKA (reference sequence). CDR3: CSAAEITARYTF. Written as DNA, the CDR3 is TGCAGTGCTGCCGAGATTACGGCACGCTACACCTTC.

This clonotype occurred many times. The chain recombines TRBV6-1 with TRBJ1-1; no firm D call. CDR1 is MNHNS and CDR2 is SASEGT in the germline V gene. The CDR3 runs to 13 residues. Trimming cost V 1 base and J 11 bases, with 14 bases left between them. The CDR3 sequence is CASSEGRIGAAFF. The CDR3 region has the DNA TGTGCCAGCAGTGAAGGGAGGATAGGTGCGGCTTTCTTT.

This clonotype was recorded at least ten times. The CDR3 loop is CASATEGRNIQYF. The CDR3 bases are TGTGCCAGCGCGACCGAGGGTCGAAACATTCAGTACTTC. The J gene is TRBJ2-4, the V gene TRBV2; the D gene is possibly TRBD2 (5 bases). Between the trimmed V and J ends, which lost 8 bases and 6 bases, there was a span of 14 bases. Looked up from germline, CDR1 is SNHLY and CDR2 is FYNNEI. This CDR3 has 13 amino acids.

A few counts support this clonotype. This chain's CDR3 is CASSFSGGGTEAFF. In DNA form, the CDR3 reads TGTGCCAGCAGCTTTTCAGGGGGAGGCACTGAAGCTTTCTTT. The chain recombines TRBV11-3 with TRBJ1-1, with 7 bases fitting TRBD1. Per the germline V gene, CDR1 is SGHNT and CDR2 is YENEEA. V shed 3 bases, J shed 4 bases, and the junction held 5 bases outside the gene matches. CDR3 length equals 14 residues. Full variable domain (outside the CDR3, taken from reference TRBV11-3 and TRBJ1-1): EAGVVQSPRYKIIEKKQPVAFWCNPISGHNTLYWYLQNLGQGPELLIRYENEEAVDDSQLPKDRFSAERLKGVDSTLKIQPAELGDSAVYLCASSFSGGGTEAFFGQGTRLTVV.

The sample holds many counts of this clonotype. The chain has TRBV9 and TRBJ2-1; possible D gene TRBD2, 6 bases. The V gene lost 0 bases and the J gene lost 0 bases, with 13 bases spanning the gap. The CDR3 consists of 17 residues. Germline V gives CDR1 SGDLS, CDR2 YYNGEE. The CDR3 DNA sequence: TGTGCCAGCAGCGTAGGTCCTTTGCGGGGCTCCTACAATGAGCAGTTCTTC. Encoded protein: CASSVGPLRGSYNEQFF. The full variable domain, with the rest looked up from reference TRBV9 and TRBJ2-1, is DSGVTQTPKHLITATGQRVTLRCSPRSGDLSVYWYQQSLDQGLQFLIQYYNGEERAKGNILERFSAQQFPDLHSELNLSSLELGDSALYFCASSVGPLRGSYNEQFFGPGTRLTVL.

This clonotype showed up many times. The CDR3 DNA reads TGTGCCAGCAGCCAAGTTGGGCTCGGACGGGAGGAAAAACTGTTTTTT. As protein: CASSQVGLGREEKLFF. The V call is TRBV3-1, the J call TRBJ1-4; D unclear. There are 16 residues in the CDR3. V was shortened by 1 base and J by 8 bases, with 17 bases between the two germline ends. Germline V gene data show CDR1 as LGHDT and CDR2 as YNNKEL (reference sequence). Looking up the rest from reference TRBV3-1 and TRBJ1-4 gives the full variable domain: DTAVSQTPKYLVTQMGNDKSIKCEQNLGHDTMYWYKQDSKKFLKIMFSYNNKELIINETVPNRFSPKSPDKAHLNLHINSLELGDSAVYFCASSQVGLGREEKLFFGSGTQLSVL.

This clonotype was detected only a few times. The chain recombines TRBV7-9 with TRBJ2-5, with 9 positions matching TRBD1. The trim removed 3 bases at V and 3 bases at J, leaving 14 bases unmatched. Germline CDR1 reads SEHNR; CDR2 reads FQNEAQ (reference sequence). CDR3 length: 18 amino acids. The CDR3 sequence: CASSLDPGQGPREETQYF. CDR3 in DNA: TGTGCCAGCAGCTTGGATCCGGGACAGGGACCCCGGGAAGAGACCCAGTACTTC.

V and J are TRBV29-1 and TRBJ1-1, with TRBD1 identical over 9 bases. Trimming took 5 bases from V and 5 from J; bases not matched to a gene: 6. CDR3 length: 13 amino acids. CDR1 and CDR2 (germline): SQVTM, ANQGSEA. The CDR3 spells CSVITGGETEAFF. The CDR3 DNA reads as TGCAGCGTTATAACAGGGGGCGAAACTGAAGCTTTCTTT.

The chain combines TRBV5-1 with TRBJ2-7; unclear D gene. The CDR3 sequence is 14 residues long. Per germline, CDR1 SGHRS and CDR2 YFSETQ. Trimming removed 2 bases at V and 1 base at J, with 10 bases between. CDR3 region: CASSFSSPSYEQYV. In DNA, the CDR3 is TGCGCCAGCAGCTTTTCGTCGCCATCCTACGAGCAGTACGTC.

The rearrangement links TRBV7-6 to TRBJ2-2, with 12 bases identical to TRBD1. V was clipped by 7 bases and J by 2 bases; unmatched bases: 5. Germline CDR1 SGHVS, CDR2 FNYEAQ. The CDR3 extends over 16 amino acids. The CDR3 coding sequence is TGTGCCAGCACCTCCGGGACAGGGGGCAACACCGGGGAGCTGTTTTTT. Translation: CASTSGTGGNTGELFF. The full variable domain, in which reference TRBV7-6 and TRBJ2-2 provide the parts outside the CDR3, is GAGVSQSPRYKVTKRGQDVALRCDPISGHVSLYWYRQALGQGPEFLTYFNYEAQQDKSGLPNDRFSAERPEGSISTLTIQRTEQRDSAMYRCASTSGTGGNTGELFFGEGSRLTVL.

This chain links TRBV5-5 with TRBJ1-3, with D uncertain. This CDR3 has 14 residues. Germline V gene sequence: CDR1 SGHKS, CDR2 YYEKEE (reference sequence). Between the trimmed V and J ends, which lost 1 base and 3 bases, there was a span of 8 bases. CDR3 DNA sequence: TGTGCCAGCAGCTTGTTTGCAGTTGGAAACACCATATATTTT. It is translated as CASSLFAVGNTIYF. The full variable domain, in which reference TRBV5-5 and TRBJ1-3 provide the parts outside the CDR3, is DAGVTQSPTHLIKTRGQQVTLRCSPISGHKSVSWYQQVLGQGPQFIFQYYEKEERGRGNFPDRFSARQFPNYSSELNVNALLLGDSALYLCASSLFAVGNTIYFGEGSWLTVV.

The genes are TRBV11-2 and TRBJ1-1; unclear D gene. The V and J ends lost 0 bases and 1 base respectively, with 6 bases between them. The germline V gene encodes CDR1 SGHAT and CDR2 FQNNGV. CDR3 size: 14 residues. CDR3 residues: CASSLDLANTEAFF. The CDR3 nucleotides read TGTGCCAGCAGCTTAGATCTGGCGAACACTGAAGCTTTCTTT.

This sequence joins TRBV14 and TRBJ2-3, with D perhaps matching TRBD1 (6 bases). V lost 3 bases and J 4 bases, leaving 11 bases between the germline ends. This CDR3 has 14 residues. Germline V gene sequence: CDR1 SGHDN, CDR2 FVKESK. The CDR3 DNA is TGTGCCAGCAGCCAGTGGGGGACACCAGATACGCAGTATTTT. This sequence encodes CASSQWGTPDTQYF.

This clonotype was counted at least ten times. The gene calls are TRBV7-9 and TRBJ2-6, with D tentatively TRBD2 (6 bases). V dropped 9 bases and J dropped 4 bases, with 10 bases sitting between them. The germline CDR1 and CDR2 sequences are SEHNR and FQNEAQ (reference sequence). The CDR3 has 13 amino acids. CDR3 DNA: TGTGCCAGTGGGGGGTCCGGGGCCAACGTCCTGACTTTC. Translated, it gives CASGGSGANVLTF.